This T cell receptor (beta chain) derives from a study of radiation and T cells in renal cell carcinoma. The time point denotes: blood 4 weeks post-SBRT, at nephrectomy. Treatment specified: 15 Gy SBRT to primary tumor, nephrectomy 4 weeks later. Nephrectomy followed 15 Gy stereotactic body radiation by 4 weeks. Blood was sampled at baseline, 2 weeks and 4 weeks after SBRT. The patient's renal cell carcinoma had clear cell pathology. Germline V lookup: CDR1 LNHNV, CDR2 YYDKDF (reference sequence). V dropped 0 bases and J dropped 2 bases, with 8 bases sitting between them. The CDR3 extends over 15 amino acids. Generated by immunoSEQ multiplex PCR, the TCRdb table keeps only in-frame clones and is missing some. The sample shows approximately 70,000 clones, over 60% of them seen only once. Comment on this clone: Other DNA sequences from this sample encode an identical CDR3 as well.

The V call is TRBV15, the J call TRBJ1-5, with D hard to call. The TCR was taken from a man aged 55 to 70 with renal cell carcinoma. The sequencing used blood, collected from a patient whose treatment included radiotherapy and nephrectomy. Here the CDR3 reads CATSRDPLGNQPQHF. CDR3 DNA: TGTGCCACCAGCAGAGATCCACTAGGCAATCAGCCCCAGCATTTT.